Listed below are T cell receptor beta chains from one sample, sequenced in a study of CD8+ T cells in alopecia areata. The protocol was immunoSEQ multiplex PCR, while the TCRdb copy is restricted to in-frame clones and leaves out a portion. The repertoire holds 150,000 to 200,000 clones, with around 60% as singletons. The specimen comprised CD4+ T cells sorted from blood, sampled at week 0. The receptor set was obtained from a human donor with alopecia areata. Each CDR3 is given with its conserved first and last residue. A D gene is named only where the DNA matches it firmly. Some rows have no size entry. The others give once, few or many, or a class for an expanded clone.

.,TRBV23-1,.,TRBJ1-3,TGCGCCAGCAGTCAATCGGTCGGCCGCTCTGGAAACACCATATATTTT,CASSQSVGRSGNTIYF
.,TRBV5-1,.,TRBJ1-1,TGCGCCAGCAGCGGCTCGGGGGTGGCAGCTTTCTTT,CASSGSGVAAFF
.,TRBV4-2,.,TRBJ2-3,TGTGCCAGCAGCCAAGAGCTTAGCCAAAGGACAGATACGCAGTATTTT,CASSQELSQRTDTQYF
.,TRBV19,.,TRBJ1-4,TGTGCCAGTAGACCCACAGGCGACCGGTTGGAAAAACTGTTTTTT,CASRPTGDRLEKLFF
.,TRBV29-1,.,TRBJ2-2,TGCAGCGTTGACGGGCCGGCCACCGGGGAGCTGTTTTTT,CSVDGPATGELFF
.,TRBV10-3,.,TRBJ2-5,TGTGCCATCAGTGAGTCCCCTCAAGAGACCCAGTACTTC,CAISESPQETQYF
TRBD1,TRBV29-1,.,TRBJ2-1,TGCAGCCCTCGGACAGGGGCTGGTGAGCAGTTCTTC,CSPRTGAGEQFF
.,TRBV9,.,TRBJ2-5,TGTGCCAGCAGCGAGGGGAGTACAGGAGAGACCCAGTACTTC,CASSEGSTGETQYF
TRBD1,TRBV10-3,.,TRBJ2-1,TGTGCCATCAGTGTAGACAGGGACAATGAGCAGTTCTTC,CAISVDRDNEQFF
.,TRBV5-1,.,TRBJ1-1,TGCGCCAGCAACCGTGGCCCAGGGAACACTGAAGCTTTCTTT,CASNRGPGNTEAFF
.,TRBV29-1,.,TRBJ1-2,TGCAGCGGGACGGGCCCAACTAACTATGGCTACACCTTC,CSGTGPTNYGYTF
TRBD2,TRBV7-8,.,TRBJ2-3,TGTGCCAGCAGCAAGAGCGGGGGCCTACTCACAGATACGCAGTATTTT,CASSKSGGLLTDTQYF
.,TRBV14,few,TRBJ2-7,TGTGCCAGCAGCCAAGATGTTGGGTCCAACGAGCAGTACTTC,CASSQDVGSNEQYF